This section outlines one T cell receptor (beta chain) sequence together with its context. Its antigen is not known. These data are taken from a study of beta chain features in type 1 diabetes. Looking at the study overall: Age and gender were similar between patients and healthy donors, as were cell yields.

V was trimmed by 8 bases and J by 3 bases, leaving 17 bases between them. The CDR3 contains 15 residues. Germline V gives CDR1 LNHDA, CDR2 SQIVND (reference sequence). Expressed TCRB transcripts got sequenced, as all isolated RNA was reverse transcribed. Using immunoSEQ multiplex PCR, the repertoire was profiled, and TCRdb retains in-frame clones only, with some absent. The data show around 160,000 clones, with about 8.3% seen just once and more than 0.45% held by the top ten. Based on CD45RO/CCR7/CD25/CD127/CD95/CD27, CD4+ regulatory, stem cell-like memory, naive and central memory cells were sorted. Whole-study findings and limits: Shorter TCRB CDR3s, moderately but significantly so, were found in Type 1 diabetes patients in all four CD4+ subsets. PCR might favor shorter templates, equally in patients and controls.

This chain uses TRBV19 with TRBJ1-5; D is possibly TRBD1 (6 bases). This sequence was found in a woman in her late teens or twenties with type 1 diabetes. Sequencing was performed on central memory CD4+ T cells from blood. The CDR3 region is CASRSGGVINQPQHF. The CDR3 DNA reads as TGTGCCAGTCGGTCTGGGGGCGTTATCAATCAGCCCCAGCATTTT.